The source of this TCR beta chain is a study of cytomegalovirus exposure and HLA in healthy donors (dated by TCRdb to about 2017). Regarding the research as a whole: In an earlier analysis of 587 of the donors, 276 Gb of sequence data and approximately 120 million unique TCR beta sequences from about 190 million T cells were reported. Across some 400 genotyped donors of the cohort, an average of roughly 200,000 unique TCR beta nucleotide sequences per donor were sequenced, and 15% to 20% of those sequences were non-productive. Every discovery cohort repertoire had been produced on one sequencing platform. To decide whether each TCR beta V gene segment behaved as functional or pseudogenic, an earlier analysis of some 540 of the donors relied on high-throughput TCR beta sequencing. An early release that covered about 600 HLA-typed donors contained about 300 gigabases of sequencing data and tens of millions of unique TCR sequences. A handful of DR-DQ haplotypes were handled as single units for association and clustering because linkage in the cohort was strong. Typing coverage varied by locus: roughly 620-640 donors for A, B, C, DRB1 and DQB1; more than 500 for DQA1; 606 for DPA1; around 450 for DPB1. To predict cytomegalovirus infection status, the study brought together high-throughput TCR immunosequencing, statistical association of individual TCRs with disease status, and machine learning. Along with the approximately 620-subject first cohort, a separate validation cohort of over a hundred different subjects was used. The genetic ancestry cluster associated with self-reported Caucasian donors included 80% to 90% of the 300 to 400 genotyped donors. A later analysis re-analyzed previously published TCR beta repertoires from roughly 600 donors and added high-resolution HLA genotyping to study TCR occurrence patterns. Donor age, sex, ethnicity and CMV serostatus were compiled alongside the repertoire data. The study was designed to test whether signatures of past pathogen exposure could be identified by cataloging public T cell receptors. Rather than drawing on any new phenotypic data, the later analysis identified candidate immune exposures from TCR beta sequences and the way those sequences occurred across donors. The T cell repertoires of 550 to 850 subjects were profiled by immunosequencing and related to cytomegalovirus serostatus. A later genetic analysis took genome-wide SNP genotypes for about 55% of the 666 donors and used that subset as a discovery cohort. HLA typing covered class I and class II loci at four-digit resolution.

What the research found in general, with its limitations: The presence/absence analyses assumed that sequencing depth was roughly uniform across donors, and that assumption may not be true. Fewer than 20 rarely observed V segments, including chromosome 9 orphons, were excluded from the earlier analysis of some 590 of the donors because counts were too low. Most CMV-associated TCR beta chains appeared to be HLA-restricted in a later analysis, and the HLA associations seemed to be driven largely by CMV exposure. Broadly in line with IMGT annotations, most TCR beta V segments showed up in productive rearrangements about 87% or about 30% of the time in an earlier analysis of under 700 of the donors. A group of highly shared sequence variants was considered likely to be a technical artifact of the sequencing pipeline. The only immune exposure information available for the cohort was CMV serostatus. The authors suggested that the approach could potentially be generalized to other disease states and immunological phenotypes. A total of fewer than 200 TCR beta chains were listed by the study as associated with cytomegalovirus. V-gene and J-gene trimming of TCR beta chains was associated with a missense DCLRE1C variant in a later genetic analysis, and the association was replicated in an independent cohort. When HLA alleles, especially DR and DQ, strongly co-occurred, TCR associations were difficult to assign to individual alleles. A few of the identified cytomegalovirus-associated TCR beta chains were confirmed in vitro to be specific for cytomegalovirus antigens. Several of the top co-occurrence clusters appeared to be linked to parvovirus B19, influenza, CMV and Epstein-Barr virus, according to a later analysis. This cohort had only TCR beta chains sequenced, and the lack of alpha or paired-chain data limited which features could be detected. Across donors, most TCR sequences were observed very rarely, whereas some public TCRs were present in many individuals. A later analysis associated about 17,000 TCR beta sequences with specific HLA alleles at a false discovery rate of 0.05. Compared with the roughly 700-donor mean, donors in an Asian-associated ancestry cluster had fewer N-insertions in productive TCRs, according to a later genetic analysis. In a later analysis, TCR association rates were found to vary across HLA loci, with the most associated TCRs seen for DRB1 alleles and the fewest for HLA-C alleles. The classifier was reported to diagnose cytomegalovirus status with high specificity and sensitivity in both the original cohort and the validation cohort. A further reported finding was that TCR beta sequences accurately predicted the HLA-A and HLA-B alleles for most subjects in the first cohort. Linkage disequilibrium might explain the correlated functional status among segregating V segments, but an unknown experimental factor could not be excluded. In a later analysis, HLA-associated TCR beta chains were found to be more clonally expanded and to have lower generation probabilities than equally common non-associated chains. HLA typing was unavailable for some donors at each locus, so association tests used only the typed subset.

On this clone itself: Its antigen is unknown. One base away there is no much larger clone; base qualities are not given.

The cohort comprised 550 to 700 healthy bone marrow donors. Cohort members were all nominally healthy when sampled, although unrecorded immune exposures were likely present. The donor was CMV seropositive and was included in the group of 250 to 350 seropositive cohort members. A peripheral blood sample was collected from each donor, and TCR beta sequencing was performed on peripheral blood mononuclear cells. The Qiagen DNeasy Blood Extraction Kit was used to extract genomic DNA from the blood cell samples. Library preparation used the immunoSEQ multiplex PCR assay. For the multiplex PCR, a mixture combining 60 forward primers for TCR Vbeta segments and 13 reverse primers for TCR Jbeta segments was used. The CDR3 region of rearranged TCR beta genes was amplified from genomic DNA by a multiplex PCR assay. On the Illumina HiSeq System, the amplified TCR beta libraries were sequenced as 87-base-pair reads. As for the authors' bioinformatics: In a later analysis, tens of millions of unique TCR beta chains were counted across the 500 to 850 repertoires, and roughly 10 million of these chains were shared by at least two donors. Raw reads were error-corrected and collapsed into unique sequences by a nearest-neighbor algorithm in which closely related sequences were merged to remove PCR and sequencing errors. CDR3 sequences were aligned to IMGT reference sequences to assign V, D and J gene segments. For a sequence to be retained, at least a six-nucleotide match to both a V gene segment and a J gene segment was required. Rearrangements were classified as productive when the CDR3 lacked stop codons and remained in frame with V and J, and all other rearrangements were classified as non-productive. Following IMGT convention, CDR3 was defined as the stretch from the second conserved V-encoded cysteine to the conserved J-encoded phenylalanine. In an earlier analysis of more than 550 of the donors, sequences lacking an unambiguous match to a single V gene segment were excluded. An earlier analysis of several hundred of the donors called V segments functional above 56.7% productive rearrangements and segregating when the between-donor standard deviation exceeded 5%. A statistical classification framework was built for diagnosing cytomegalovirus status from the catalog of TCR beta chain sequences. A later analysis assigned V and J genes by comparing TCR nucleotide sequences with IMGT/GENE-DB human TR gene sequences. In a later analysis, CDR3 sequences and most-parsimonious VDJ recombination scenarios were assigned using the TCRdist pipeline. In a later analysis, each TCR beta chain was defined by its CDR3 amino acid sequence together with its V-gene family, and reads lacking a unique V-gene family were excluded. In a later analysis, approximately 640 highly shared, low-generation-probability nucleotide sequences were removed to address suspected cross-contamination and a sequencing artifact. A later analysis calculated a clonal expansion index for each public chain from normalized within-repertoire ranks of inferred template counts. In a later analysis, generation probabilities were computed with a VDJ recombination model fitted to out-of-frame rearrangements, and the resulting probabilities were checked against IGoR. Hypergeometric tests were used in a later analysis to score TCR-TCR, TCR-HLA and TCR-CMV co-occurrence, with a repertoire-size bias correction applied to the TCR pairs. A later analysis estimated false discovery rates by permuting HLA or CMV assignments 20 times. In a later analysis, co-occurring TCRs were grouped using DBSCAN, with TCRdist sequence similarity added in when clustering inside HLA-allele-positive subsets. Repertoires with fewer than 30,000 or more than 120,000 public chains were left out of co-occurrence clustering, as were a few repertoires with anomalous nucleotide sharing. Held by TCRdb, this immuneACCESS table contains in-frame sequences only and omits some clones. Under half of the omission traces to an unresolved V gene where checked; the cause of the rest is unknown. V and J calls and clone size follow that table, whereas D and trimming were derived from the DNA. This sample gives about 300,000 clones in total; roughly 89% of them show up just once. Jointly, the top ten make up 3.5% to 4% of the sample.

This receptor was identified in a man aged 40-49 years in good health and CMV-seropositive. Material: PBMCs.

The base sequence is TGCGCCAGCAGCCAAGATTCACCAGAGGGTAATTCACCCCTCCACTTT. Its protein reads: CASSQDSPEGNSPLHF. The rearranged segments are TRBV4-1 and TRBJ1-6; too little of a D gene remains to name it. Based on the germline V gene, the CDR1 and CDR2 sequences are MGHRA and YSYEKL. Including the terminal cysteine and phenylalanine, the CDR3 comprises 16 residues. The retained sequence is limited to the CDR3, 48 bases, with the frame set at the first base. V is reduced by 0 bases and J by 6 bases, leaving a spacing of 12 bases between them.